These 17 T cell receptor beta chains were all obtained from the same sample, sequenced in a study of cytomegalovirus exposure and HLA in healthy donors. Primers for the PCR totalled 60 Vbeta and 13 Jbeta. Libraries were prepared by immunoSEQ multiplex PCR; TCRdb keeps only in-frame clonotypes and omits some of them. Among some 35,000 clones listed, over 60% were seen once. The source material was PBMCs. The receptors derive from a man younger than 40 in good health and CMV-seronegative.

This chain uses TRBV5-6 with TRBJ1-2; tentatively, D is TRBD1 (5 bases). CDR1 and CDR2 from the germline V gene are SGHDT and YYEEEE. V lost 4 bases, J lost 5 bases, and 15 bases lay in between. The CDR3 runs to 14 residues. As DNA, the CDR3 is TGTGCCAGCAGCCAACGGGGGGTCTGGTATGGCTACACCTTC. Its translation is CASSQRGVWYGYTF.

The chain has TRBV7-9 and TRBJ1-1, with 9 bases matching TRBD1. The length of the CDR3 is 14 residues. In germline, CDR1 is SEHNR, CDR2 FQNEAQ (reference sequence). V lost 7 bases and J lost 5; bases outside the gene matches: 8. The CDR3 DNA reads TGTGCCAGCATTCTAGTGGACAGGGGAACTGAAGCTTTCTTT. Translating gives CASILVDRGTEAFF.

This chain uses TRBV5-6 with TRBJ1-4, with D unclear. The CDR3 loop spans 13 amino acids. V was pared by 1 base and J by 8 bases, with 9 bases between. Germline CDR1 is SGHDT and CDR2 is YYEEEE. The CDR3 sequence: CASSLRPGEKLFF. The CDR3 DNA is TGTGCCAGCAGCTTGAGGCCGGGAGAAAAACTGTTTTTT.

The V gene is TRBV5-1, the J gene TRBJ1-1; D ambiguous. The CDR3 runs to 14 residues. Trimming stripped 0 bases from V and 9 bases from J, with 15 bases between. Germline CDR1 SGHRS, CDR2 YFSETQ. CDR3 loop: CASSLGYEVSQAFF. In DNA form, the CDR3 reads TGCGCCAGCAGCTTGGGTTATGAGGTCAGCCAAGCTTTCTTT.

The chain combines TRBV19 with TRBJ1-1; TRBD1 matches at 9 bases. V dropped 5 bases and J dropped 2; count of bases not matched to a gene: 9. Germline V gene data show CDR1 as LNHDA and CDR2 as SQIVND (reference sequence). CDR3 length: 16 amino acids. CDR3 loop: CASSPSPGQGNTEAFF. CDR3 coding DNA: TGTGCCAGTAGTCCCTCGCCGGGACAGGGAAACACTGAAGCTTTCTTT.

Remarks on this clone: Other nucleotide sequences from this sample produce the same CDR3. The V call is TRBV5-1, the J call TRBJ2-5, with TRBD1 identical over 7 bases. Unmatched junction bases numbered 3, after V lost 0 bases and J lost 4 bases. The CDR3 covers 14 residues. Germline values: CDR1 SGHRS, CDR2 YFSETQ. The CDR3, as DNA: TGCGCCAGCAGCTTGGGACAGGGTGGAGAGACCCAGTACTTC. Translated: CASSLGQGGETQYF. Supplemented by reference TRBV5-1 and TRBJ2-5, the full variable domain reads KAGVTQTPRYLIKTRGQQVTLSCSPISGHRSVSWYQQTPGQGLQFLFEYFSETQRNKGNFPGRFSGRQFSNSRSEMNVSTLELGDSALYLCASSLGQGGETQYFGPGTRLLVL.

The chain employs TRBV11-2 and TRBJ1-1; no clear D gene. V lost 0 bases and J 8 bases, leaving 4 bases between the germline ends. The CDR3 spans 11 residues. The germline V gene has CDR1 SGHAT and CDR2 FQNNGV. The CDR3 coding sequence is TGTGCCAGCAGCTTAGAGCGGGAAGCTTTCTTT. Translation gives CASSLEREAFF.

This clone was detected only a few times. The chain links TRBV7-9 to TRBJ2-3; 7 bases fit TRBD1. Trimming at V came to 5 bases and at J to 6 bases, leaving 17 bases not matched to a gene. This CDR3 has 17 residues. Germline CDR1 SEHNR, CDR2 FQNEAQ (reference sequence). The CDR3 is CASSQGVLLPPQDTQYF. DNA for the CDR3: TGTGCCAGCAGCCAGGGGGTTTTGTTACCCCCCCAGGATACGCAGTATTTT. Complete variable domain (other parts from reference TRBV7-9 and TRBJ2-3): DTGVSQNPRHKITKRGQNVTFRCDPISEHNRLYWYRQTLGQGPEFLTYFQNEAQLEKSRLLSDRFSAERPKGSFSTLEIQRTEQGDSAMYLCASSQGVLLPPQDTQYFGPGTRLTVL.

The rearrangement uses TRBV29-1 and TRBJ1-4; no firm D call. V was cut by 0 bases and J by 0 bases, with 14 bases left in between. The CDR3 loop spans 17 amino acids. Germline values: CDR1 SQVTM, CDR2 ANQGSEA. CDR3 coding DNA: TGCAGCGTTGAAGATCGGTGGGAGATAACAACTAATGAAAAACTGTTTTTT. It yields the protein CSVEDRWEITTNEKLFF.

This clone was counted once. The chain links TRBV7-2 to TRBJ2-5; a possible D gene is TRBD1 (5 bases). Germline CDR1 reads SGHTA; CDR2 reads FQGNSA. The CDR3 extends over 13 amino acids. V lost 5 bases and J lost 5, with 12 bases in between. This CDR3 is CASSLSGSETQYF. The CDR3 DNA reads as TGTGCCAGCAGCCTCTCAGGGTCGGAGACCCAGTACTTC.

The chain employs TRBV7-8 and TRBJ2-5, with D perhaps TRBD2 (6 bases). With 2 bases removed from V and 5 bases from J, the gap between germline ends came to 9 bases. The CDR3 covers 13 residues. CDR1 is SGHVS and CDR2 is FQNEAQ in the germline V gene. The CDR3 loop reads CASSLNGGETQYF. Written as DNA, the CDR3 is TGTGCCAGCAGCTTAAACGGAGGGGAGACCCAGTACTTC. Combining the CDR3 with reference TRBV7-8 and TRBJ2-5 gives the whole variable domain GAGVSQSPRYKVAKRGQDVALRCDPISGHVSLFWYQQALGQGPEFLTYFQNEAQLDKSGLPSDRFFAERPEGSVSTLKIQRTQQEDSAVYLCASSLNGGETQYFGPGTRLLVL.

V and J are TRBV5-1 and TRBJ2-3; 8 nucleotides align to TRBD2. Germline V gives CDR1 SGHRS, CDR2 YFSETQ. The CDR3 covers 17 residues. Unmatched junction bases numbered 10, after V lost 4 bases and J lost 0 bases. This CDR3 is CASSRGTSGQSTDTQYF. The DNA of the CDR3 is TGCGCCAGCAGCCGAGGCACTAGCGGCCAAAGCACAGATACGCAGTATTTT.

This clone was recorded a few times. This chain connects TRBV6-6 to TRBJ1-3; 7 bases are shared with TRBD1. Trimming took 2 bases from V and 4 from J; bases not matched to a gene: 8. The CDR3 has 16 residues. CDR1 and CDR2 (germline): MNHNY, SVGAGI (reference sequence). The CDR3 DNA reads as TGTGCCAGCAGTTACATCCTGACAGGGAAAGGAAACACCATATATTTT. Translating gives CASSYILTGKGNTIYF.

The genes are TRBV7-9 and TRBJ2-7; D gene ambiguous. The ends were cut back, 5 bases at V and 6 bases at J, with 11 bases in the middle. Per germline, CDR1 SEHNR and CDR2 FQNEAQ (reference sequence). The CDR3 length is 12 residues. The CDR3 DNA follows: TGTGCCAGCAGCCAGGAAGCTCTCGAGCAGTACTTC. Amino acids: CASSQEALEQYF.

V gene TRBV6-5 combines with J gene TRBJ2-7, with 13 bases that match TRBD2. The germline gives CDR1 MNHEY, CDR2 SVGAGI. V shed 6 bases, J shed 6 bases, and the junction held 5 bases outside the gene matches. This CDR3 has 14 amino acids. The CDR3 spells CASRLAGGPSEQYF. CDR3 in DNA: TGTGCCAGCAGACTAGCGGGAGGGCCGAGCGAGCAGTACTTC.

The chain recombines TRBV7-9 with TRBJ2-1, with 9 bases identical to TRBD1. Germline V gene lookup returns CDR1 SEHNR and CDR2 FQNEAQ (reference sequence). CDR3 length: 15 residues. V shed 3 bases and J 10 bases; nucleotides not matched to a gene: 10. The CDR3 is CASSLGGTGHVEQFF. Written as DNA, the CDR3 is TGTGCCAGCAGCTTGGGAGGGACAGGGCACGTGGAGCAGTTCTTC.

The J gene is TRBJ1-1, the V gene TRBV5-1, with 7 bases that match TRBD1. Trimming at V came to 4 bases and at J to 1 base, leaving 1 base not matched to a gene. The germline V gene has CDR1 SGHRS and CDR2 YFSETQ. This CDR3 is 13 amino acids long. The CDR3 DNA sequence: TGCGCCAGCAGCACAGGGGCGAACACTGAAGCTTTCTTT. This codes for CASSTGANTEAFF.